This TCR beta chain was sequenced in a study of T cell responses to AZD1222 COVID-19 vaccine. At the level of the study: Second-dose groups at about 4 or about 12 weeks were pooled.

Notes on this clone: Antigen specificity is unknown.

Trimming took 1 base from V and 5 from J, leaving 11 bases between them. The CDR3 runs to 15 residues. Looked up from germline, CDR1 is SGHVS and CDR2 is FQNEAQ. General study points: Once two AZD1222 doses were given, Spike-specific TCR breadth and depth went up. Repertoire sampling was restricted to post-peak T cell response timepoints. White British people made up most donors, females outnumbered males, and clonal diversity was possibly underestimated.

The method was immunoSEQ multiplex PCR; TCRdb's version includes in-frame clones alone and lacks a portion of them. The repertoire holds roughly 150,000 clones, with 92% as singletons. Sequenced material: peripheral blood, taken on day 0 of AZD1222 vaccination. This TCR came from an adult in good health. The rearrangement uses TRBV7-8 and TRBJ2-2; D possibly corresponds to TRBD2 (6 bases). Written as DNA, the CDR3 is TGTGCCAGCAGCTTAGGGCGAGCGGGTACCGGGGAGCTGTTTTTT. Encoded protein: CASSLGRAGTGELFF.